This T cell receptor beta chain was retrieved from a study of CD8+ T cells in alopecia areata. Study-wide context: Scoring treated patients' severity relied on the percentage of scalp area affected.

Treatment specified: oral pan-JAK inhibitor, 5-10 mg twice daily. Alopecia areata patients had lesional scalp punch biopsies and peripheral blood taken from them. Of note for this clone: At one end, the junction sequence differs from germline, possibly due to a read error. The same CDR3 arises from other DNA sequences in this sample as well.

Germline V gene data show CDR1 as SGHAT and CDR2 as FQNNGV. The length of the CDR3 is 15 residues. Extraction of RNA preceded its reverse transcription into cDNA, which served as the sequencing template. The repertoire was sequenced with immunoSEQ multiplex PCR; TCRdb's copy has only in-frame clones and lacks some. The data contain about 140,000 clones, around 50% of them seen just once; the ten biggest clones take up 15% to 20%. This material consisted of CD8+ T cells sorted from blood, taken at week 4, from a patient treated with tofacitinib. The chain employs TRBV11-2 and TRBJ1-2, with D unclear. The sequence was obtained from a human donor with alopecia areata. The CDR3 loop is CASSQDRASGYGYTF. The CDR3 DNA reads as TGCGCCAGCAGCCAAGATAGGGCCAGCGGCTATGGCTACACCTTC.